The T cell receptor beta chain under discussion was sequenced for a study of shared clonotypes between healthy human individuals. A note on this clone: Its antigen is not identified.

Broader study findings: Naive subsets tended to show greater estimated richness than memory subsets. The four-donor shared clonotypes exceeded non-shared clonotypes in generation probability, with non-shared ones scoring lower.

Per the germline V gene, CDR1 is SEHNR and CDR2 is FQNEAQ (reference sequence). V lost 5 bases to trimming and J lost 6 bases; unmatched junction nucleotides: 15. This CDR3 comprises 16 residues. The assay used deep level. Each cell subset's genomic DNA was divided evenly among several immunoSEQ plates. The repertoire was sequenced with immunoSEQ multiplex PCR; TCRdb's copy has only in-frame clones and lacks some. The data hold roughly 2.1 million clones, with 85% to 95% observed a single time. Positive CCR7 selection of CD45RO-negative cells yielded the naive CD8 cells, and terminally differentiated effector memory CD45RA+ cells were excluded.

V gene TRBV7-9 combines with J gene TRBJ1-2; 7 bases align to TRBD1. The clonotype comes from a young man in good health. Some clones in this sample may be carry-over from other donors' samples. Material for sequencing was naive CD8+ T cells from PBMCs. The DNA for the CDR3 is TGTGCCAGCAGCCCCAGCAAGGGGTGGACAGGAGATGGCTACACCTTC. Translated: CASSPSKGWTGDGYTF.